This is a list of T cell receptor beta chains from one sample in a study of human T cells and chemical hapten exposure. TCRdb reprocessed the RACE reads via MiXCR and lists one record per CDR3 protein. This sample carries fewer than 300,000 distinct CDR3 sequences, approximately 8.4% of them seen once, and the ten largest clones take 2% to 2.5%. The material was whole blood, obtained in connection with sensitization to the hapten diphenylcyclopropenone (DPC). These receptors originate from a woman aged 40 to 49 with alopecia areata. Some clones in this sample may be carry-over from other donors' samples. Each CDR3 is given with its conserved first and last residue. The order of the fields is V gene, CDR3 length, J gene, CDR3 protein.

>TRBV6-5|14|TRBJ2-2
CASIDTGGSGELFF
>TRBV2|15|TRBJ2-6
CASSGTGAGANVLTF
>TRBV12-3/TRBV12-4|14|TRBJ1-2
CASSFSLANYGYTF
>TRBV6-2/TRBV6-3|13|TRBJ1-1
CASRDSLNTEAFF
>TRBV7-2|13|TRBJ2-5
CASSLSPRETQYF
>TRBV24-1|16|TRBJ2-3
CATSAGLAGILGTQYF
>TRBV20-1|15|TRBJ1-5
CSASTGGMVNQPQHF
>TRBV28|16|TRBJ2-1
CASSLLSGQGYNEQFF
>TRBV6-5|15|TRBJ2-7
CASSGLAGVPYEQYF
>TRBV29-1|11|TRBJ2-7
CSAMEGGEQYF
>TRBV12-3/TRBV12-4|16|TRBJ1-5
CASRDDRGVNNQPQHF